One and the same sample provided the 32 T cell receptor beta chains below, sequenced in a study of molecular identifiers for immune sequencing clone quantification. TCRdb recomputed calls from the PCR reads with MiXCR, one row per CDR3 protein. The sample contains about 630,000 distinct CDR3 sequences, 25% of which appear only once. The sequenced sample consisted of naive CD8+ T cells from blood, with Jurkat cell RNA spiked in. Specified subset: FACS-sorted CD8+CD4-CCR7+CD45RA+ naive T cells. Receptors originate from a human donor in good health. Some libraries in this study had Jurkat cell RNA spiked in.

As concerns this clonotype: A much larger clone differs from this one at a single base, so this may be a read error. The chain uses TRBV29-1 and TRBJ1-1; no clear D. Germline lookup yields CDR1 SQVTM and CDR2 ANQGSEA. The CDR3 has 13 amino acids. Deletions cut 4 bases from V and 5 bases from J, with 14 bases between. The DNA of the CDR3 is TGCAGCGTTGGAGAAAGGACGGGAACTGAAGCTTTCTTT. It encodes CSVGERTGTEAFF.

About this clonotype itself: This may be a read error: a much more frequent sequence differs by one nucleotide. J is TRBJ1-3 and V is TRBV4-3; D gene ambiguous. CDR3 length: 14 residues. From germline, CDR1 is LGHNA and CDR2 YSLEER. The CDR3 reads CASSPTIMGNPIYF. In DNA, the CDR3 is TGCGCCAGCAGCCCGACAATAATGGGAAACCCCATATATTTT.

This clonotype has more than one count but fewer than ten. The gene calls are TRBV19 and TRBJ1-5; a weak D match, TRBD1 (5 bases). The CDR3 is 14 residues long. The germline V gene encodes CDR1 LNHDA and CDR2 SQIVND (reference sequence). Trimming shortened V by 6 bases and J by 1 base, and 10 bases separated the two germline ends. In nucleotides, the CDR3 is TGTGCCAGTAGCGGGGCAGGGAGCAATCAGCCCCAGCATTTT. The encoded protein is CASSGAGSNQPQHF. The full variable domain, rest sourced from reference TRBV19 and TRBJ1-5, is DGGITQSPKYLFRKEGQNVTLSCEQNLNHDAMYWYRQDPGQGLRLIYYSQIVNDFQKGDIAEGYSVSREKKESFPLTVTSAQKNPTAFYLCASSGAGSNQPQHFGDGTRLSIL.

There are many counts of this clonotype. The CDR3 sequence: CASTFGTGKGEAFF. The CDR3, as DNA: TGTGCCAGCACCTTTGGGACAGGGAAGGGTGAAGCTTTCTTT. This chain joins TRBV27 and TRBJ1-1, with TRBD1 matching over 9 bases. This CDR3 is built from 14 residues. V dropped 7 bases and J dropped 7; count of bases not matched to a gene: 10. CDR1 MNHEY and CDR2 SMNVEV come from the germline V gene (reference sequence).

As concerns this clonotype: One end of the junction fails to match germline, which may point to a read error. The rearrangement links TRBV3-1 to TRBJ2-7; a possible D gene is TRBD1 (5 bases). CDR1 LGHDT and CDR2 YNNKEL come from the germline V gene (reference sequence). The CDR3 runs to 12 residues. In nucleotides, the CDR3 is TGTGCCAGCAACCAAGGGGACTACGAGCAGTACTTC. Amino acids: CASNQGDYEQYF.

This clonotype was recorded at least ten times. The V call is TRBV4-2, the J call TRBJ2-1, with a possible D match to TRBD2 (5 bases). From germline, CDR1 is LGHNA and CDR2 YNFKEQ. This CDR3 contains 15 residues. Trimming took 1 base from V and 4 from J, leaving 11 bases between them. The CDR3 loop is CASSQASGVYNEQFF. CDR3 DNA: TGTGCCAGCAGCCAAGCGAGCGGAGTTTACAATGAGCAGTTCTTC.

A word on this clonotype: A much larger clone lies one base from this, so it may be a read error. CDR3 protein: CAGRRGKGTEAFF. CDR3 in DNA: TGTGCCGGCAGAAGGGGCAAGGGCACTGAAGCTTTCTTT. The rearrangement uses TRBV7-8 and TRBJ1-1; possibly TRBD1 for D (5 bases). The germline V gene has CDR1 SGHVS and CDR2 FQNEAQ. The CDR3 has 13 residues. Combining the CDR3 with reference TRBV7-8 and TRBJ1-1 gives the whole variable domain GAGVSQSPRYKVAKRGQDVALRCDPISGHVSLFWYQQALGQGPEFLTYFQNEAQLDKSGLPSDRFFAERPEGSVSTLKIQRTQQEDSAVYLCAGRRGKGTEAFFGQGTRLTVV.

This rearrangement joins TRBV6-2 or TRBV6-3 to TRBJ2-5; TRBD1 aligns across 7 bases. With 6 bases clipped from V and 5 bases from J, the junction kept 6 bases outside the gene matches. The germline V gene has CDR1 MNHEY and CDR2 SVGEGT. The CDR3 length is 13 residues. Here the CDR3 DNA reads TGTGCCAGCAGAGAACAGGGGAAGGAGACCCAGTACTTC. This sequence encodes CASREQGKETQYF.

This clonotype came up many times. V gene TRBV25-1 combines with J gene TRBJ2-7; D unclear. V was shortened by 4 bases and J by 6 bases, with 13 bases between the two germline ends. This CDR3 comprises 13 residues. CDR1 is MGHDK and CDR2 is SYGVNS in the germline V gene. For the CDR3, the DNA is TGTGCCAGCAGTGCCGTAGGGTTTCCCGAGCAGTACTTC. It yields the protein CASSAVGFPEQYF.

This clonotype was seen many times. V usage is TRBV5-1 and J usage is TRBJ1-1; the D gene is possibly TRBD1 (5 bases). Germline lookup yields CDR1 SGHRS and CDR2 YFSETQ. The CDR3 covers 14 residues. The V end lost 0 bases, the J end lost 5 bases, and 11 bases lay between the germline ends. The CDR3 is CASSLDWGMTEAFF. CDR3 sequence (DNA): TGCGCCAGCAGCTTGGATTGGGGGATGACTGAAGCTTTCTTT.

This clonotype was seen repeatedly, ten times or more. The rearrangement uses TRBV7-9 and TRBJ2-3; 10 nucleotides align to TRBD2. V was clipped by 5 bases and J by 0 bases; unmatched bases: 5. Germline V gene lookup returns CDR1 SEHNR and CDR2 FQNEAQ (reference sequence). The CDR3 is 16 residues long. CDR3 sequence reads: CASSPGLAISTDTQYF. The DNA for the CDR3 is TGTGCCAGCAGCCCGGGACTAGCGATTAGCACAGATACGCAGTATTTT.

This clonotype was found a few times. The chain couples TRBV4-3 to TRBJ2-7, with D perhaps matching TRBD1 or TRBD2 (6 bases each). The germline V gene has CDR1 LGHNA and CDR2 YSLEER. This CDR3 comprises 15 residues. Trimming cost V 1 base and J 4 bases, with 14 bases left between them. CDR3 sequence: CASSQARTGRYEQYF. The CDR3 DNA follows: TGCGCCAGCAGCCAAGCTCGCACAGGGAGGTACGAGCAGTACTTC.

The rearrangement joins TRBV7-9 to TRBJ2-7, with D uncertain. The CDR3 contains 13 residues. Germline CDR1 reads SEHNR; CDR2 reads FQNEAQ (reference sequence). The germline V and J ends were trimmed by 1 base and 3 bases, with 7 bases remaining between them. The DNA of the CDR3 is TGTGCCAGCAGCTTAGATGGCCTCTACGAGCAGTACTTC. Translation: CASSLDGLYEQYF.

This chain uses TRBV9 with TRBJ1-3; a possible D gene is TRBD1 (5 bases). CDR1 is SGDLS and CDR2 is YYNGEE in the germline V gene. The CDR3 runs to 19 residues. Trimming shortened V by 1 base and J by 1 base, and 21 bases separated the two germline ends. CDR3: CASSVTGPEQAVSGNTIYF. The CDR3 nucleotides read TGTGCCAGCAGCGTAACCGGACCGGAACAGGCCGTTTCTGGAAACACCATATATTTT.

This clonotype has more than one count but fewer than ten. The chain employs TRBV7-2 and TRBJ1-3; 7 bases map to TRBD1. The trim removed 3 bases at V and 0 bases at J, leaving 5 bases unmatched. Germline loops: CDR1 SGHTA, CDR2 FQGNSA. The CDR3 extends over 16 amino acids. CDR3 nucleotides: TGTGCCAGCAGCTTGACAGGGTTAAACTCTGGAAACACCATATATTTT. Residues: CASSLTGLNSGNTIYF.

Notes on this clonotype: The junction departs from the called germline gene at one end, perhaps through a read error. This rearrangement joins TRBV7-6 to TRBJ1-3; D is unclear. Germline-derived CDR1 and CDR2 are SGHVS and FNYEAQ. The CDR3 totals 16 residues. The CDR3 protein is CAGSLGAGSSGNTIYF. In DNA, the CDR3 is TGTGCCGGCAGCTTAGGAGCAGGTTCCTCTGGAAACACCATATATTTT.

This clonotype was detected a few times. In this CDR3 the conserved last residue, phenylalanine or tryptophan, is missing, so a read error is likely. This rearrangement joins TRBV7-9 to TRBJ2-7, with D perhaps assigned TRBD1 or TRBD2 (5 bases each). V was pared by 4 bases and J by 0 bases, with 13 bases between. The germline V gene encodes CDR1 SEHNR and CDR2 FQNEAQ (reference sequence). The CDR3 has 15 residues. CDR3 sequence (DNA): TGTGCCAGCAGCTCCATAACGGGACGCTCCTACGAGCAGTACCTC. This translates into CASSSITGRSYEQYL.

J is TRBJ2-2 and V is TRBV12-3 or TRBV12-4; 7 bases line up with TRBD1. CDR3 length: 16 amino acids. Trimming took 7 bases from V and 6 from J; bases not matched to a gene: 14. CDR3 protein: CASKTPGTVGPGELFF. The CDR3 coding sequence is TGTGCCAGCAAAACCCCCGGGACAGTCGGTCCCGGGGAGCTGTTTTTT.

The chain employs TRBV2 and TRBJ2-1; no definite D call. The CDR3 runs to 11 residues. The V gene lost 7 bases and the J gene lost 9 bases, with 10 bases spanning the gap. CDR1 is SNHLY, CDR2 FYNNEI, per germline. The CDR3 here is CASNVAREQFF. The CDR3 DNA reads as TGTGCCAGCAACGTAGCCCGTGAGCAGTTCTTC. Using reference TRBV2 and TRBJ2-1 for the parts outside the CDR3, the full variable domain is EPEVTQTPSHQVTQMGQEVILRCVPISNHLYFYWYRQILGQKVEFLVSFYNNEISEKSEIFDDQFSVERPDGSNFTLKIRSTKLEDSAMYFCASNVAREQFFGPGTRLTVL.

This chain connects TRBV4-3 to TRBJ2-3; the D is unclear. Trimming took 0 bases from V and 2 from J, leaving 12 bases between them. CDR1 is LGHNA, CDR2 YSLEER, per germline. The CDR3 loop spans 16 amino acids. CDR3 nucleotides: TGCGCCAGCAGCCAAGACGCAGACTCTCACACAGATACGCAGTATTTT. As protein: CASSQDADSHTDTQYF.

This clonotype was detected many times. The chain carries TRBV7-8 and TRBJ2-3; 9 bases map to TRBD2. This CDR3 region has 16 residues. Germline V gene data show CDR1 as SGHVS and CDR2 as FQNEAQ. Germline trimming cut 2 bases from V and 6 bases from J; bases unmatched to any gene: 9. CDR3 nucleotide sequence: TGTGCCAGCAGCTTATTGGGGGCTAGCGGGGAGGATACGCAGTATTTT. This translates into CASSLLGASGEDTQYF.

The sample holds a few counts of this clonotype. The rearrangement joins TRBV27 to TRBJ2-2; TRBD2 matches at 7 bases. Germline values: CDR1 MNHEY, CDR2 SMNVEV (reference sequence). The CDR3 runs to 13 residues. V gave up 5 bases and J gave up 6 bases; unmatched junction bases: 3. The chain's CDR3 is CASSTRGAGELFF. In DNA, the CDR3 is TGTGCCAGCAGTACCCGGGGGGCCGGGGAGCTGTTTTTT.

On this clonotype: A much larger clone sits a single nucleotide away, making a read error possible. Here the CDR3 omits its conserved ending phenylalanine or tryptophan, so a read error is the likely source. The rearrangement uses TRBV15 and TRBJ1-1; 9 bases agree with TRBD1. The CDR3 extends over 14 amino acids. J lost 5 bases, V lost 2 bases, and 3 bases had no gene match. Germline CDR1 LNHNV, CDR2 YYDKDF (reference sequence). The CDR3 coding sequence is TGTGCCACCAGCAGAAGGGACAGGGCGACTGAAGCTTTCCTT. Translating gives CATSRRDRATEAFL.

A few counts support this clonotype. This chain connects TRBV28 to TRBJ1-1; maybe TRBD1 (5 bases). V lost 2 bases and J lost 0, with 13 bases in between. The length of the CDR3 is 16 residues. CDR1 and CDR2 from the germline V gene are MDHEN and SYDVKM. This CDR3 is CASSLRGGGLNTEAFF. As DNA, the CDR3 is TGTGCCAGCAGTTTAAGGGGCGGAGGACTGAACACTGAAGCTTTCTTT.

The chain employs TRBV24-1 and TRBJ2-2; TRBD1 might be the D (6 bases). CDR1 is KGHDR and CDR2 is SFDVKD in the germline V gene. V was trimmed by 3 bases and J by 0 bases, leaving 10 bases between them. The CDR3 contains 16 residues. The CDR3 here is CATSDSRGPNTGELFF. In DNA form, the CDR3 reads TGTGCCACCAGTGATAGCAGGGGACCGAACACCGGGGAGCTGTTTTTT.

The sample holds many counts of this clonotype. This chain joins TRBV20-1 and TRBJ1-2; 8 nucleotides agree with TRBD1. The CDR3 covers 16 residues. CDR1 is DFQATT, CDR2 SNEGSKA, per germline (reference sequence). V dropped 1 base and J dropped 4; count of bases not matched to a gene: 11. The CDR3 sequence is CSARAPGQGKSYGYTF. In DNA form, the CDR3 reads TGCAGTGCTAGAGCCCCAGGACAGGGTAAATCCTATGGCTACACCTTC.

About this clonotype: A much more abundant neighbour one base away suggests this may be a read error. The chain carries TRBV6-5 and TRBJ2-7; 8 bases line up with TRBD2. Germline CDR1 is MNHEY and CDR2 is SVGAGI. There are 15 residues in the CDR3. This CDR3 is CASSYGTSGVYGQYF. CDR3 in DNA: TGTGCCAGCAGTTACGGTACTAGCGGCGTCTACGGGCAGTACTTC.

On this clonotype: A much larger clone is a single base away; this may be a read error. J is TRBJ2-2 and V is TRBV12-3 or TRBV12-4; no clear D gene. There are 14 residues in the CDR3. The V end lost 6 bases, the J end lost 1 base, and 9 bases lay between the germline ends. The CDR3 DNA is TGTGCCAGCAGCCATAAGCTGAACACCGGGGAGCTGTTTTTT. Protein: CASSHKLNTGELFF.

Note on this clonotype: A read error is possible here, since a much larger clone lies one base away. The J gene is TRBJ2-7, the V gene TRBV19; 8 bases match TRBD1. Unmatched junction bases numbered 5, after V lost 11 bases and J lost 2 bases. The CDR3 consists of 12 residues. Germline CDR1 LNHDA, CDR2 SQIVND (reference sequence). The CDR3 loop reads CASAGGAYEQYF. In DNA, the CDR3 is TGTGCCTCGGCAGGGGGCGCCTACGAGCAGTACTTC.

V gene TRBV14 combines with J gene TRBJ2-2; D is unresolved. Trimming shortened V by 4 bases and J by 1 base, and 13 bases separated the two germline ends. This CDR3 contains 16 residues. The germline V gene encodes CDR1 SGHDN and CDR2 FVKESK. The CDR3 coding sequence is TGTGCCAGCAGCCCTAGGCCAGCGCTGAACACCGGGGAGCTGTTTTTT. It specifies CASSPRPALNTGELFF.

This clonotype was seen ten or more times. The chain links TRBV2 to TRBJ2-7; 10 bases are a match to TRBD2. In germline, CDR1 is SNHLY, CDR2 FYNNEI. Trimming at V came to 6 bases and at J to 3 bases, leaving 11 bases not matched to a gene. The CDR3 runs 16 residues. The CDR3 loop is CASSPGQREGLYEQYF. CDR3 DNA sequence: TGTGCCAGCAGCCCCGGACAGCGGGAGGGCCTCTACGAGCAGTACTTC.

As concerns this clonotype: A much larger clone sits a single nucleotide away, making a read error possible. The V gene is TRBV5-1, the J gene TRBJ2-7; 7 nucleotides align to TRBD1. This CDR3 is 14 amino acids long. CDR1 SGHRS and CDR2 YFSETQ come from the germline V gene. DNA of the CDR3: TGCGCCAGCAGCTGGGACAGTAGTAACTACGAGCGGTACTTC. Encoded protein: CASSWDSSNYERYF.